Listed below are T cell receptor beta chains from one sample, sequenced in a study of beta chain features in type 1 diabetes. Some clones are missing from TCRdb's copy, which holds only in-frame ones; the method was immunoSEQ multiplex PCR. The sample records approximately 270,000 clones, 13% to 15% being singletons. Sequenced material: naive CD4+ T cells from blood. All receptors derive from a young man with type 1 diabetes. The conserved cysteine and the conserved F or W are not part of the CDR3 here. Clone size is stated in some rows and not others, as once, few, many or a class when expanded.

CDR3,size,V
ATRGEASVKTQY,NA,TRBV30
ATSWGGLPYEQY,NA,TRBV15
ASSGGAGQVSNQPQH,few,TRBV2
ASSILVGQFYEQY,NA,TRBV19
ASSSIAGGRTDTQY,few,TRBV7-3
ASRPSGIETQY,few,TRBV7-7
ASLASDRENTEAF,NA,TRBV28
ASRSLAGGGDTQY,NA,TRBV6-5
AISPGQRSYEQY,few,TRBV10-3
ASSAVLSGENIQY,few,TRBV4-3